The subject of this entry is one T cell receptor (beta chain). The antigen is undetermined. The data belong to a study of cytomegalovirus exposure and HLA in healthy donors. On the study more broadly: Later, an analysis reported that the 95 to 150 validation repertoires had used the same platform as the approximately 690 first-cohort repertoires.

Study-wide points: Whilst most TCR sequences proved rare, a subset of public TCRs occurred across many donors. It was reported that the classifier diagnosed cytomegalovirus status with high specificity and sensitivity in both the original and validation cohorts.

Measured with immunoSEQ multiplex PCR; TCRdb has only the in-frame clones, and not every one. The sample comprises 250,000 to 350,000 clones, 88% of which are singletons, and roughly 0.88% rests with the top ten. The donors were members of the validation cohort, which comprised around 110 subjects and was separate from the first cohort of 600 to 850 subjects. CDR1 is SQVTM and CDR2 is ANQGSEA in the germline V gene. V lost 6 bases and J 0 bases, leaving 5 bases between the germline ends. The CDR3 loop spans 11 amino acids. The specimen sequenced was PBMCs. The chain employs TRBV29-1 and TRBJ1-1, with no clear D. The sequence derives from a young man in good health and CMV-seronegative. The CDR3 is CSVRVNTEAFF. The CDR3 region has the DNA TGCAGCGTACGGGTGAACACTGAAGCTTTCTTT.